This is a list of T cell receptor beta chains from one sample in a study of T cells after yellow fever vaccination. MiXCR, run by TCRdb on the 5' RACE reads, gives a single entry per CDR3 protein. This sample yields about 320,000 distinct CDR3 sequences, of which roughly 10% are seen a single time; 3% to 3.5% belongs to the top ten. The specimen comprised CD4+ T cells sorted from PBMCs, sampled 45 days after the yellow fever booster vaccination. Every receptor here comes from a man aged 18 to 35 who received the YFV17D yellow fever vaccine. The CDR3 runs from the conserved cysteine through the conserved F or W. The D gene is left open where the match is weak. The listing skips clone size in some rows; elsewhere it reads once, few, many or a size class.

cdr3_nt,cdr3_aa,v_call,d_call,clone_size,j_call
TGCGCCAGCCGGGTGGGGGCCAAAAACATTCAGTACTTC,CASRVGAKNIQYF,TRBV10-2,.,many,TRBJ2-4
TGTGCCTGGAGTGTACAGGGGGCTAATGAAAAACTGTTTTTT,CAWSVQGANEKLFF,TRBV30,TRBD1,few,TRBJ1-4
TGTGCCAGCAGCTTAGAAGTCGCGGAAGCTTTCTTT,CASSLEVAEAFF,TRBV7-9,.,.,TRBJ1-1
TGCGCCAGCCAAGAGGGGAGGGGAGAAAAACTGTTTTTT,CASQEGRGEKLFF,TRBV5-1,.,.,TRBJ1-4
TGTGCCAGCAGGGGGACAGGGGATTATGGCTACACCTTC,CASRGTGDYGYTF,TRBV25-1,TRBD1,few,TRBJ1-2
TGTGCCAGCAGACAAGTTGGCGGGGAGCTGTTTTTT,CASRQVGGELFF,TRBV11-2,.,.,TRBJ2-2
TGTGCCAGTAGTATCGGAGAGAGAGGAGTGGCTTTCTTT,CASSIGERGVAFF,TRBV19,.,.,TRBJ1-1
TGTGCCATCAGCACCGGGACAGCCAACACAGATACGCAGTATTTT,CAISTGTANTDTQYF,TRBV10-3,TRBD1,.,TRBJ2-3
TGCAGTGCTAGGAAGGACAGGGTAAATTCACCCCTCCACTTT,CSARKDRVNSPLHF,TRBV20-1,TRBD1,.,TRBJ1-6
TGTGCCAGCAGCTTGTCCAGGGCCCTGAACACTGAAGCTTTCTTT,CASSLSRALNTEAFF,TRBV5-5,.,few,TRBJ1-1
TGCAGTGCTCTCCCGACTAGCGGGAACCCAGATACGCAGTATTTT,CSALPTSGNPDTQYF,TRBV20-1,TRBD2,.,TRBJ2-3
TGTGCCAGCAGTTTAGAGGAAAACACCATATATTTT,CASSLEENTIYF,TRBV12-3/TRBV12-4,.,many,TRBJ1-3
TGTGCCAGCAGTAAAGGACAGGGGTCAGACGATGGATCAGATACGCAGTATTTT,CASSKGQGSDDGSDTQYF,TRBV6-6,TRBD1,.,TRBJ2-3
TGTGCCAGCAGCCGAACAGGGGGGAGCTCTGGAAACACCATATATTTT,CASSRTGGSSGNTIYF,TRBV6-5,TRBD1,.,TRBJ1-3
TGTGCCAGCAGCTTAGTGAGGGGAGGGAGCACTGAAGCTTTCTTT,CASSLVRGGSTEAFF,TRBV7-2,.,few,TRBJ1-1
TGTGCCAGCAGCCGACTAGGGGATGAGACCCAGTACTTC,CASSRLGDETQYF,TRBV2,.,few,TRBJ2-5
TGTGCCAGCAGTTTAGGCTGGGGCAGGGGGGACCAAGAGACCCAGTACTTC,CASSLGWGRGDQETQYF,TRBV12-3/TRBV12-4,.,.,TRBJ2-5